This T cell receptor beta chain is from a study of long-term antiretroviral therapy in people with HIV (dated 2022 in TCRdb). At the level of the whole study: Collection of the earliest samples took place about a decade ahead of the 2015 WHO recommendation for immediate ART, at a time when ART was typically delayed until CD4 counts fell. This retrospective serial study examined whether starting ART and sustained HIV suppression were associated with changes in the composition and diversity of the TRB repertoire in peripheral blood. A total of fewer than 200 cryopreserved PBMC samples were contributed to the cohort by 30 adults with confirmed HIV infection, with samples collected serially over a mean of approximately six years (range 1-12). Among the approximately 30 participants with HIV, over nine were female. No cross-contamination during QIAcube processing turned up in test extractions that ran a monoclonal T-cell line alongside 30 to 35 polyclonal samples.

The immunoSEQ hsTCRB v3.0 assay was used at survey level resolution for TRB variable region sequencing. The targeted TRB sequencing depth was roughly 40,000-50,000 T-cell genomes per sample. An Illumina MiSeq with a v3 150-cycle kit was used to sequence the pooled TRB libraries. For the original study's pipeline: Repertoire analysis was performed in R inside a reproducible Nextflow workflow that covered QC, data transformation and analysis. LymphoSeq2, an R package for exploring AIRR-Seq data, was used to implement custom analyses. A few samples yielding fewer than 5000 total TRB sequences were excluded, leaving 188 analyzed HIV repertoires. Of the roughly 180 retained HIV repertoires, over 55 were collected before and 129 after ART initiation. Repertoires were downsampled to 5000 TRB nucleotide sequences, and summary statistics were averaged over 100 downsampling iterations. TRB sequences were retained for analysis only if CDR3 regions of at least seven amino acids were present. A Shannon entropy-derived clonality score and the Gini coefficient were used to measure diversity. In the repertoire networks, any two of the top 5000 CDR3 amino acid sequences were connected whenever the two sequences differed by an edit distance of one. For TRB CDR3 amino acid sequences, GLIPH2 was used to predict antigen specificity groups and MHC restriction. To flag known associations with CMV, EBV, HIV or tissue antigens, CDR3 amino acid sequences were compared against VDJdb and McPAS-TCR. Pre-ART, post-ART and control groups were compared with Wilcoxon signed-rank tests and Holm-Bonferroni correction. What TCRdb holds here is the immuneACCESS table cut down to in-frame rearrangements. Part of the clones is not present; checked against another copy, under half of the missing clones reflect an unresolved V gene, and the others are unexplained. That table supplies the V and J calls and clone size; D and trimming were determined from the DNA. A total of approximately 20,000 clones appear in this sample, around 77% of them only once. The ten most abundant clones make up 5.5% to 8% of the sample.

To note about this clone: No antigen is known for it. Base quality data are lacking; no much larger clone is found one base away.

CDR1 SGHRS and CDR2 YFSETQ are derived from the germline V gene. Here V drops 4 bases and J drops 8 bases, and the junction holds 21 bases not matched to any gene. The CDR3 numbers 18 residues from cysteine through phenylalanine. The read is trimmed to its CDR3 DNA, 54 bases read in frame from base 1. Findings and caveats that apply to the study as a whole: No data were available on ART adherence, viral resistance or therapy changes, limiting inferences about post-ART repertoire changes. Narrower CDR3 length ranges were observed in HIV repertoires than in controls, and an antigen-experienced repertoire with only a slight naive shift after ART was suggested by the network structure. Starting ART was linked to a significant rise in TRB diversity, yet even after long-term ART the diversity remained significantly lower than in transplant donor controls. Because pre-ART samples had limited cell numbers, unsorted PBMC were profiled rather than sorted CD4+ and CD8+ T cells. The samples span the years 2004 to 2017, and the ART regimens used may be less effective than current regimens. Limited PBMC availability meant only the TCR beta chain was sequenced, without alpha chain pairing. The repertoire was dominated across all time points by expanded TRB clones identified before ART initiation, although this dominance was seen to fluctuate and to decrease in many PLHIV after ART.

Inclusion was restricted to participants for whom at least one PBMC sample before ART initiation and at least two post-ART samples were available. All participants with HIV were treated in the United States of America. Before DNA extraction, cryopreserved samples of 1-10 million PBMC were thawed and washed. At the time of the earliest PBMC sample for each participant with HIV, ages ranged from 23 to 54 years. PBMC samples from each participant spanned 1-4 timepoints before ART initiation and 2-8 timepoints after ART initiation, with a median of 7 samples. Serial HIV viral load, CD4+ T-cell count, ART history and demographic data were obtained for every participant. Genomic DNA was extracted from unsorted PBMC with a Qiagen kit on a QIAcube, with processing performed in batches of 12 samples.

In this chain, TRBV5-1 is recombined with TRBJ2-1; 7 bases in the middle match TRBD2. Sequencing used unsorted PBMCs, obtained 2.2 years after starting antiretroviral therapy. The clonotype was recovered from a man aged 50-60 years with HIV. Here the CDR3 is given as CASSVVPSGAGTNDEQFF. The base sequence is TGCGCCAGCAGCGTGGTGCCCTCCGGCGCAGGGACTAACGATGAGCAGTTCTTC. Full variable domain (CDR3 extended with the reference TRBV5-1 and TRBJ2-1 proteins): KAGVTQTPRYLIKTRGQQVTLSCSPISGHRSVSWYQQTPGQGLQFLFEYFSETQRNKGNFPGRFSGRQFSNSRSEMNVSTLELGDSALYLCASSVVPSGAGTNDEQFFGPGTRLTVL.